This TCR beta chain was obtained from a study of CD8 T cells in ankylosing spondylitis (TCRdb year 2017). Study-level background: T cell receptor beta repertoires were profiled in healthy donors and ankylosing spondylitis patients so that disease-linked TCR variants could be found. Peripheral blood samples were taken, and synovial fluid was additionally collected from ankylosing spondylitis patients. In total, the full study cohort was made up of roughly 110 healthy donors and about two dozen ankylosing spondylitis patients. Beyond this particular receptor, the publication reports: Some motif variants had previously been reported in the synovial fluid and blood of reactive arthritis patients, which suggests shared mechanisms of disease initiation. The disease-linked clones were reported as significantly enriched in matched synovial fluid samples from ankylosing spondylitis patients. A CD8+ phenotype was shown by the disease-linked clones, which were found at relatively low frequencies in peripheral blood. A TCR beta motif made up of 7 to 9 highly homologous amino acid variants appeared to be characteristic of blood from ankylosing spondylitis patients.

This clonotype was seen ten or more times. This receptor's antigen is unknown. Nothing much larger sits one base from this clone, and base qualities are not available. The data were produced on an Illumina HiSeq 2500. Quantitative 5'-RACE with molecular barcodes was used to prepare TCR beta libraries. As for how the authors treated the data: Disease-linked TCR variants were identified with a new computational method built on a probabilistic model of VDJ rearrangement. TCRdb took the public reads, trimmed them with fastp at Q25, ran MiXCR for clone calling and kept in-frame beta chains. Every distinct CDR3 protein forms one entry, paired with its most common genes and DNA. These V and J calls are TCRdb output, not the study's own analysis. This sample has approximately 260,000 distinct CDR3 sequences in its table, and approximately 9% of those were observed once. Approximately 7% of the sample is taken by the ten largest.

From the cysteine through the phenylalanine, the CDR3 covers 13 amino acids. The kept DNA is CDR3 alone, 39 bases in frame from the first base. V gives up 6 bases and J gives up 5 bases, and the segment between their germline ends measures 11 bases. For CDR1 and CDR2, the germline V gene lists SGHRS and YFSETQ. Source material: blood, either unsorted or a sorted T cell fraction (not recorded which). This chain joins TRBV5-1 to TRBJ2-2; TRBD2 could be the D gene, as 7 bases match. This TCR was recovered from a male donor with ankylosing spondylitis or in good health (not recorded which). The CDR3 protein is CASTGGQTGELFF. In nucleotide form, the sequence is TGCGCCAGCACCGGGGGGCAAACCGGGGAGCTGTTTTTT.